These 29 T cell receptor beta chains were sequenced from one sample in a study of shared clonotypes between healthy human individuals. TCRdb's table, derived via immunoSEQ multiplex PCR, lists solely in-frame clones and lacks some. Of about 230,000 clones in the sample, under 80% were seen once. Sequences were obtained from memory CD4+ T cells sorted from blood. Indicated subset: CD45RA-negative fraction. The receptors shown here come from a man between 25 and 39 years old in good health.

The genes are TRBV7-8 and TRBJ1-1; D gene ambiguous. V shed 5 bases and J shed 3 bases, with 10 bases lying between them. Germline CDR1 and CDR2: SGHVS and FQNEAQ. CDR3 length equals 13 residues. This CDR3 reads CASSPSWDTEAFF. The CDR3 bases are TGTGCCAGCAGCCCTTCTTGGGACACTGAAGCTTTCTTT.

Here the CDR3 reads CASSPSGRVYNEQFF. The CDR3 DNA follows: TGCGCCAGCAGCCCTAGCGGGAGGGTTTACAATGAGCAGTTCTTC. The chain joins TRBV4-1 to TRBJ2-1, with 12 bases identical to TRBD2. The V gene end was trimmed by 4 bases and the J gene end by 4 bases; junction bases not matched to a gene: 2. Germline V lookup: CDR1 MGHRA, CDR2 YSYEKL. The CDR3 extends over 15 amino acids.

The chain couples TRBV30 to TRBJ1-2; D gene unclear. Per the germline V gene, CDR1 is GTSNPN and CDR2 is SVGIG (reference sequence). V lost 3 bases and J lost 3, with 8 bases in between. The CDR3 is 12 amino acids. Here the CDR3 DNA reads TGTGCCTGGAGGTACATCGACTATGGCTACACCTTC. This sequence encodes CAWRYIDYGYTF.

In its sample, this clone was seen a few times. The genes are TRBV29-1 and TRBJ2-3; 8 positions match TRBD2. The V gene end was trimmed by 2 bases and the J gene end by 5 bases; junction bases not matched to a gene: 12. The CDR3 has 16 amino acids. CDR1 and CDR2 (germline): SQVTM, ANQGSEA. The CDR3 here is CSVELRLAGVVDTQYF. Here the CDR3 DNA reads TGCAGCGTTGAACTTCGGCTAGCGGGCGTGGTAGATACGCAGTATTTT.

The genes are TRBV4-3 and TRBJ1-2; weak D call: TRBD1 (5 bases). This CDR3 contains 14 residues. V was pared by 6 bases and J by 4 bases, with 15 bases between. CDR1 and CDR2 (germline): LGHNA, YSLEER. In nucleotides, the CDR3 is TGCGCCAGCAGTCCTAAGAGAGGGACCTATGGCTACACCTTC. Translating it yields CASSPKRGTYGYTF.

The rearrangement links TRBV25-1 to TRBJ1-3, with 7 bases that match TRBD1. V trimming: 10 bases; J trimming: 0 bases; junction bases outside the gene matches: 12. The germline V gene has CDR1 MGHDK and CDR2 SYGVNS. The CDR3 spans 16 residues. This CDR3 reads CATGVQGINSGNTIYF. In nucleotides, the CDR3 is TGTGCCACCGGGGTACAGGGGATAAACTCTGGAAACACCATATATTTT. Supplemented by reference TRBV25-1 and TRBJ1-3, the full variable domain reads EADIYQTPRYLVIGTGKKITLECSQTMGHDKMYWYQQDPGMELHLIHYSYGVNSTEKGDLSSESTVSRIRTEHFPLTLESARPSHTSQYLCATGVQGINSGNTIYFGEGSWLTVV.

The chain employs TRBV5-6 and TRBJ2-5, with 10 bases matching TRBD2. Unmatched junction bases numbered 7, after V lost 0 bases and J lost 5 bases. From germline, CDR1 is SGHDT and CDR2 YYEEEE. The CDR3 runs to 16 residues. The CDR3: CASSLGLAGEFETQYF. DNA for the CDR3: TGTGCCAGCAGCTTGGGGCTAGCGGGAGAGTTTGAGACCCAGTACTTC.

The sample holds one count of this clone. This chain links TRBV9 with TRBJ2-3; 11 nucleotides line up with TRBD1. CDR3 size: 15 residues. Germline lookup yields CDR1 SGDLS and CDR2 YYNGEE. The trim removed 4 bases at V and 6 bases at J, leaving 7 bases unmatched. The DNA of the CDR3 is TGTGCCAGCAGCCTAACCGGGACAGGGGGGGATACGCAGTATTTT. Amino acid sequence: CASSLTGTGGDTQYF.

The chain links TRBV11-1 to TRBJ2-1; D unresolved. The CDR3 totals 14 residues. V gave up 1 base and J gave up 3 bases, with 7 bases separating them. Germline V gives CDR1 SGHAT, CDR2 FQDESV (reference sequence). CDR3 protein: CASSLGLDYNEQFF. In nucleotides, the CDR3 is TGTGCCAGCAGCTTAGGACTGGACTACAATGAGCAGTTCTTC.

This clone appeared once. This chain connects TRBV14 to TRBJ1-4, with a weak D call TRBD1 (5 bases). The CDR3 spans 15 residues. Per germline, CDR1 SGHDN and CDR2 FVKESK. V lost 5 bases and J 0 bases, leaving 10 bases between the germline ends. CDR3 loop: CASSAQGATNEKLFF. Written as DNA, the CDR3 is TGTGCCAGCAGCGCCCAGGGAGCAACTAATGAAAAACTGTTTTTT.

V gene TRBV7-2 combines with J gene TRBJ2-1, with D possibly being TRBD2 (5 bases). There are 15 residues in the CDR3. Trimming took off 2 bases at V and 10 bases at J, with 18 bases between the two ends. CDR1 is SGHTA, CDR2 FQGNSA, per germline. The CDR3 bases are TGTGCCAGCAGCTTAATATTAGGGCCTCGAGGGGAGCAGTTCTTC. This translates into CASSLILGPRGEQFF.

This rearrangement joins TRBV2 to TRBJ2-5, with unresolved D. V shed 4 bases and J shed 5 bases, with 14 bases lying between them. CDR3 size: 14 residues. Germline V gene data show CDR1 as SNHLY and CDR2 as FYNNEI. The CDR3: CASSAASYRETQYF. DNA of the CDR3: TGTGCCAGCAGTGCGGCCAGTTATCGGGAGACCCAGTACTTC.

In its sample, this clone was seen once. This sequence joins TRBV15 and TRBJ2-7; 10 bases agree with TRBD1. CDR3 length: 16 amino acids. V was pared by 0 bases and J by 7 bases, with 9 bases of the junction left unmatched. The germline V gene has CDR1 LNHNV and CDR2 YYDKDF (reference sequence). CDR3 in amino acids: CATSRDPGQGSGEQYF. The CDR3 bases are TGTGCCACCAGCAGAGATCCGGGACAGGGGTCGGGGGAGCAGTACTTC.

V gene TRBV5-4 combines with J gene TRBJ2-5, with 12 bases that match TRBD2. Unmatched junction bases numbered 15, after V lost 5 bases and J lost 7 bases. The CDR3 runs to 17 residues. The germline gives CDR1 SGHNT, CDR2 YYREEE (reference sequence). The CDR3 reads CASRNDLGTSGQGTQYF. In DNA form, the CDR3 reads TGTGCCAGCAGAAACGACCTCGGGACTAGCGGGCAGGGGACCCAGTACTTC.

Details on this clone: A much larger clone lies one base from this, so it may be a read error. The chain recombines TRBV6-4 with TRBJ2-3, with TRBD1 matching 12 bases. The germline V gene encodes CDR1 MRHNA and CDR2 SNTAGT. J lost 4 bases, V lost 3 bases, and 2 bases had no gene match. This CDR3 spans 15 amino acids. The CDR3 protein is CASSEGTGGADTQYF. CDR3 nucleotides: TGTGCCAGCAGTGAGGGGACAGGGGGCGCAGATACGCAGTATTTT.

This clone was found a few times. This rearrangement joins TRBV10-1 to TRBJ2-5; D is unclear. This CDR3 region has 13 residues. CDR1 is WNHNN and CDR2 is SYGVQD in the germline V gene (reference sequence). Trimming removed 0 bases from V and 5 bases from J, with 7 bases in between. The DNA for the CDR3 is TGCGCCAGCAGTGAGTCGATTTGGGAGACCCAGTACTTC. Its protein product is CASSESIWETQYF.

This clone has just a few counts. The gene calls are TRBV7-7 and TRBJ2-1; D possibly corresponds to TRBD1 (6 bases). V was clipped by 3 bases and J by 10 bases, with 13 bases between them. The CDR3 spans 13 residues. Germline assignment: CDR1 SSHAT and CDR2 FNYEAQ (reference sequence). The CDR3 is CASSFQYRDEQFF. The CDR3 nucleotides are TGTGCCAGCAGCTTCCAATACAGGGACGAGCAGTTCTTC.

The rearrangement links TRBV4-3 to TRBJ2-2; D not certain. Germline CDR1 and CDR2: LGHNA and YSLEER. V was shortened by 0 bases and J by 4 bases, with 3 bases between the two germline ends. CDR3 size: 13 residues. CDR3 nucleotides: TGCGCCAGCAGCCAAGAGGCCACCGGGGAGCTGTTTTTT. Translation gives CASSQEATGELFF.

This clone has a single count. The V gene is TRBV21-1, the J gene TRBJ2-1; the table's D call TRBD1 went unverified against the DNA. TRBV21-1 is reported as a pseudogene. The CDR3 loop spans 16 amino acids. In DNA form, the CDR3 reads TGTGCCAGCAGCAAGATCGACAGACCCCCTTCGGATGAGCAGTTCTTC. Its translation: CASSKIDRPPSDEQFF.

The gene calls are TRBV9 and TRBJ2-1; D could derive from TRBD1 or TRBD2 (5 bases each). The CDR3 totals 15 residues. Trimming removed 4 bases from V and 0 bases from J, with 11 bases in between. Germline CDR1 and CDR2: SGDLS and YYNGEE. CDR3 protein: CASSWDQSSYNEQFF. The CDR3 DNA is TGTGCCAGCAGCTGGGACCAGAGCTCCTACAATGAGCAGTTCTTC. Drawing the rest from reference TRBV9 and TRBJ2-1, the complete variable domain is DSGVTQTPKHLITATGQRVTLRCSPRSGDLSVYWYQQSLDQGLQFLIQYYNGEERAKGNILERFSAQQFPDLHSELNLSSLELGDSALYFCASSWDQSSYNEQFFGPGTRLTVL.

The chain combines TRBV30 with TRBJ2-2; TRBD1 agrees at 9 bases. The CDR3 loop spans 17 amino acids. Germline lookup yields CDR1 GTSNPN and CDR2 SVGIG (reference sequence). The junction had 12 bases not matched to a gene; V was cut back by 1 base and J by 6 bases. CDR3 residues: CAWSGKSGTGSSGELFF. The CDR3 DNA is TGTGCCTGGAGTGGAAAGTCGGGGACAGGGTCGTCCGGGGAGCTGTTTTTT.

This clone showed up just once. The chain combines TRBV28 with TRBJ2-7; 7 positions match TRBD1. The CDR3 consists of 15 residues. V dropped 7 bases and J dropped 5; count of bases not matched to a gene: 14. Germline V gives CDR1 MDHEN, CDR2 SYDVKM. The CDR3 here is CASIPQGTVAHEQYF. The CDR3 bases are TGTGCCAGCATCCCCCAGGGGACAGTAGCCCACGAGCAGTACTTC.

This clone was detected a few times. This chain links TRBV4-1 with TRBJ2-1, with TRBD2 identical over 10 bases. This CDR3 is built from 16 residues. V lost 1 base to trimming and J lost 9 bases; unmatched junction nucleotides: 9. In germline, CDR1 is MGHRA, CDR2 YSYEKL. CDR3 amino acids: CASSQGPASGSTEQFF. As DNA, the CDR3 is TGCGCCAGCAGCCAAGGACCGGCTAGCGGGAGTACTGAGCAGTTCTTC.

This clone was recorded many times. The chain uses TRBV28 and TRBJ2-3, with D perhaps TRBD2 (5 bases). In germline, CDR1 is MDHEN, CDR2 SYDVKM. This CDR3 region has 15 residues. Trimming removed 4 bases at V and 2 bases at J, with 13 bases between. CDR3 bases: TGTGCCAGCAGTTCCCATAGCGACTACACAGATACGCAGTATTTT. Residues: CASSSHSDYTDTQYF.

V is TRBV20-1 and J is TRBJ1-2; D gene unclear. In germline, CDR1 is DFQATT, CDR2 SNEGSKA (reference sequence). The CDR3 loop spans 11 amino acids. The ends were cut back, 6 bases at V and 5 bases at J, with 10 bases in the middle. In DNA form, the CDR3 reads TGCAGTGCCAATATACAGTATGGCTACACCTTC. Translating gives CSANIQYGYTF.

V is TRBV2 and J is TRBJ2-3; 9 bases line up with TRBD1. V lost 7 bases, J lost 5 bases, and 13 bases stayed unmatched. This CDR3 region has 16 residues. The germline gives CDR1 SNHLY, CDR2 FYNNEI. The chain's CDR3 is CASKSGTGRRIDTQYF. CDR3 DNA: TGTGCCAGCAAATCCGGGACAGGGAGGAGAATAGATACGCAGTATTTT.

The rearrangement uses TRBV6-5 and TRBJ2-1; 9 bases line up with TRBD2. CDR1 is MNHEY, CDR2 SVGAGI, per germline. This CDR3 is 16 amino acids long. The ends lost 0 bases at V and 9 bases at J; junction bases unmatched: 9. The CDR3 DNA sequence: TGTGCCAGCAGTTACTCGGCGGGAGGGAGTACAATTGAGCAGTTCTTC. Protein: CASSYSAGGSTIEQFF.

This chain's CDR3 is CASRRGLSGETQYF. The CDR3 coding sequence is TGTGCCAGCAGGCGCGGGCTTTCGGGAGAGACCCAGTACTTC. The gene calls are TRBV7-2 and TRBJ2-5, with D possibly TRBD2 on 5 matching bases. V lost 6 bases, J lost 4 bases, and 15 bases lay in between. This CDR3 comprises 14 residues. Germline assignment: CDR1 SGHTA and CDR2 FQGNSA.

The rearrangement links TRBV29-1 to TRBJ2-5, with D possibly matching TRBD2 (6 bases). This CDR3 spans 13 amino acids. Deletions cut 6 bases from V and 5 bases from J, with 16 bases between. Germline loops: CDR1 SQVTM, CDR2 ANQGSEA. CDR3 in DNA: TGCAGCGTGCGGGGTGGGGCGACGGAGACCCAGTACTTC. Translating it yields CSVRGGATETQYF.